This entry lists 8 T cell receptor beta chains sequenced from one sample in a study of T cell responses to AZD1222 COVID-19 vaccine. Produced via immunoSEQ multiplex PCR; TCRdb's table is partial and in-frame only. The sample yields some 97,000 clones, around nine tenths seen once. The sample consisted of peripheral blood, taken on day 0 of AZD1222 vaccination. These receptor sequences come from an adult in good health.

The chain is built from TRBV5-1 and TRBJ1-2; weak D call: TRBD1 (6 bases). The CDR3 spans 14 residues. Germline CDR1 is SGHRS and CDR2 is YFSETQ. Between the trimmed V and J ends, which lost 4 bases and 8 bases, there was a span of 18 bases. The CDR3 sequence: CASSEDRPPFGYTF. CDR3 coding DNA: TGCGCCAGCAGCGAAGACAGGCCGCCTTTCGGCTACACCTTC.

In its sample, this clone was seen once. The rearrangement links TRBV7-6 to TRBJ2-1; 11 bases are shared with TRBD2. V shed 1 base, J shed 5 bases, and the junction held 13 bases outside the gene matches. There are 19 residues in the CDR3. Germline loops: CDR1 SGHVS, CDR2 FNYEAQ. DNA for the CDR3: TGTGCCAGCAGCTTAGTCGCACTAGCGGGAGCAGGGGGTAACAATGAGCAGTTCTTC. It specifies CASSLVALAGAGGNNEQFF. Together with reference TRBV7-6 and TRBJ2-1, the CDR3 gives the full variable domain: GAGVSQSPRYKVTKRGQDVALRCDPISGHVSLYWYRQALGQGPEFLTYFNYEAQQDKSGLPNDRFSAERPEGSISTLTIQRTEQRDSAMYRCASSLVALAGAGGNNEQFFGPGTRLTVL.

The chain links TRBV5-1 to TRBJ2-1; no firm D call. In germline, CDR1 is SGHRS, CDR2 YFSETQ. This CDR3 region has 14 residues. Trimming stripped 3 bases from V and 5 bases from J, with 12 bases between. The CDR3 spells CASSWRKANNEQFF. CDR3 DNA: TGCGCCAGCAGCTGGCGCAAGGCCAACAATGAGCAGTTCTTC.

CDR3: CASSAGQGGYEQYF. The CDR3 bases are TGTGCCAGTAGCGCGGGACAGGGAGGATACGAGCAGTACTTC. This chain connects TRBV19 to TRBJ2-7, with 9 bases aligning to TRBD1. Germline V lookup: CDR1 LNHDA, CDR2 SQIVND (reference sequence). J gave up 4 bases and V 6 bases, and 7 bases lay outside the gene matches. This CDR3 comprises 14 residues.

V usage is TRBV5-6 and J usage is TRBJ1-1; a weak D match, TRBD1 (5 bases). Germline CDR1 SGHDT, CDR2 YYEEEE. The germline V and J ends were trimmed by 0 bases and 6 bases, with 9 bases remaining between them. The CDR3 spans 13 residues. Here the CDR3 DNA reads TGTGCCAGCAGCTTGGCCGGAGGGGCTGAAGCTTTCTTT. This sequence encodes CASSLAGGAEAFF.

This clone showed up just once. V and J are TRBV2 and TRBJ1-5, with TRBD1 identical over 7 bases. This CDR3 spans 15 amino acids. Germline V gives CDR1 SNHLY, CDR2 FYNNEI. J lost 4 bases, V lost 4 bases, and 7 bases had no gene match. CDR3 in amino acids: CASSGSLQGNQPQHF. The CDR3 nucleotides are TGTGCCAGCAGTGGAAGCTTACAGGGGAATCAGCCCCAGCATTTT.

The gene calls are TRBV6-4 and TRBJ2-7, with 12 nucleotides matching TRBD2. J gave up 0 bases and V 6 bases, and 9 bases lay outside the gene matches. The germline CDR1 and CDR2 sequences are MRHNA and SNTAGT. The CDR3 totals 17 residues. In DNA form, the CDR3 reads TGTGCCAGCAGCGGTCGGACTAGCGGGGATAGCTCCTACGAGCAGTACTTC. It encodes CASSGRTSGDSSYEQYF.

The chain carries TRBV29-1 and TRBJ1-2; tentatively, D is TRBD1 (5 bases). V was shortened by 4 bases and J by 8 bases, with 14 bases between the two germline ends. Germline lookup yields CDR1 SQVTM and CDR2 ANQGSEA. The CDR3 runs to 12 residues. The CDR3: CSVGAGLGGYTF. Written as DNA, the CDR3 is TGCAGCGTTGGGGCAGGGCTAGGAGGCTACACCTTC.